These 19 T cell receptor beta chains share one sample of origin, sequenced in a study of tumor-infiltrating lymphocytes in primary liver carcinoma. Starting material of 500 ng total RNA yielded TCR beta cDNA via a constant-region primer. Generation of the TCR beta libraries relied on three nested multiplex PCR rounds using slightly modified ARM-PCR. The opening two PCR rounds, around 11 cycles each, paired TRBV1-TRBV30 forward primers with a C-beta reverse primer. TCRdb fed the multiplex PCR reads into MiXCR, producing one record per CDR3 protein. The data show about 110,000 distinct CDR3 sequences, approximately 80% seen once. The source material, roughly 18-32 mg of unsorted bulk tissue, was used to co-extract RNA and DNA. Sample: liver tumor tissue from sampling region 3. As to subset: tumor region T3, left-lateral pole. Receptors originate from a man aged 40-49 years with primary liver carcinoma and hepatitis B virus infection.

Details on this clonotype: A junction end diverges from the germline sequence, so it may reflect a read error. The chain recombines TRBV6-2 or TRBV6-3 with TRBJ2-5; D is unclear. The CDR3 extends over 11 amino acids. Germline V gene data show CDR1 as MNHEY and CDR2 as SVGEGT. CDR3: CTSSHKETQCF. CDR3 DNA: TGTACCAGCAGTCATAAAGAGACCCAGTGCTTC.

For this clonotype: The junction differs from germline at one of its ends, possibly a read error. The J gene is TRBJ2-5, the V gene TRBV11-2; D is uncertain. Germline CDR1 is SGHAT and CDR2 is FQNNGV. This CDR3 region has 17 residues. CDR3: CASSLTGQQVGKETQYF. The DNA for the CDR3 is TGTGCCAGCAGCCTCACGGGCCAGCAGGTGGGTAAAGAGACCCAATACTTC. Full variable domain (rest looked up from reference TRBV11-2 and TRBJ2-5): EAGVAQSPRYKIIEKRQSVAFWCNPISGHATLYWYQQILGQGPKLLIQFQNNGVVDDSQLPKDRFSAERLKGVDSTLKIQPAKLEDSAVYLCASSLTGQQVGKETQYFGPGTRLLVL.

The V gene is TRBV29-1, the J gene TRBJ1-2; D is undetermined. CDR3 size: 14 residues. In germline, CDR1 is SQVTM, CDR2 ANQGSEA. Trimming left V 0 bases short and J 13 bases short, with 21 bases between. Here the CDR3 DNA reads TGCAGCGTTGAAGAGGGCCGCAGGTCATACTGCTGCACCTTC. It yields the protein CSVEEGRRSYCCTF.

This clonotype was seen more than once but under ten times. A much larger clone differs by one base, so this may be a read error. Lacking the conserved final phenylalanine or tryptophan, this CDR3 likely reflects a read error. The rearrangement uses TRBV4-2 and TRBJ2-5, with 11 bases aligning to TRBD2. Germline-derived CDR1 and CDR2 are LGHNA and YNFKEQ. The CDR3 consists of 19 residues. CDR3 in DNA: TGTGCCAGCGGCCAAGATCGGTTGGTAGCGGGAGGGCCCGGGGAGACCCAGTACTCC. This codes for CASGQDRLVAGGPGETQYS.

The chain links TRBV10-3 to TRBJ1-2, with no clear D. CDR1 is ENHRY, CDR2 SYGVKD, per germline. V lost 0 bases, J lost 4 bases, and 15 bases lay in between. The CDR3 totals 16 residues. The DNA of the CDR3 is TGTGCCATCAGTGAGTCAACCGGGCGCTCAGCCTATGGCTACACCTTC. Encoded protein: CAISESTGRSAYGYTF.

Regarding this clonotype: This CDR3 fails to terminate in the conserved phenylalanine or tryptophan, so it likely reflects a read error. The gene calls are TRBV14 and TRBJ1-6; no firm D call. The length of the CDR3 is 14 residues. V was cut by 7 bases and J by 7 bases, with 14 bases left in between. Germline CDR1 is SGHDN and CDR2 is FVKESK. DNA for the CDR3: TGTGCCAGCATCCACTCAGGAGAAAATTCACCCCTCCACTAT. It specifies CASIHSGENSPLHY.

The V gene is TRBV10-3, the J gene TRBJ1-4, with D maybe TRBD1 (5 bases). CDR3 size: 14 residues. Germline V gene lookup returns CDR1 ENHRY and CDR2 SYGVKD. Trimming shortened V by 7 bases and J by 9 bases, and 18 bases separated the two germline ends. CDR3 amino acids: CAITRDPGSKKLFF. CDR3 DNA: TGTGCCATCACCCGGGACCCTGGGAGTAAAAAACTGTTTTTT.

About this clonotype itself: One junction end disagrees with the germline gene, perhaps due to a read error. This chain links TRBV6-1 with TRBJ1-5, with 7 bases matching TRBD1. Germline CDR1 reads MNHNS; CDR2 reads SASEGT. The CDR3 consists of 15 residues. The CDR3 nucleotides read TGTGCCAGCAGTGATCCTGGACAGGTGAATCAGTCCCAGCATTTT. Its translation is CASSDPGQVNQSQHF.

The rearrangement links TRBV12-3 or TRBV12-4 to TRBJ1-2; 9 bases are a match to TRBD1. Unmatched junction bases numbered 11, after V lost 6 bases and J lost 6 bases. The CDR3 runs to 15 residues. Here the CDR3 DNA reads TGTGCCAGCAGATCCGGACAGGGGATTGACCATGGCTACACCTTC. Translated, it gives CASRSGQGIDHGYTF.

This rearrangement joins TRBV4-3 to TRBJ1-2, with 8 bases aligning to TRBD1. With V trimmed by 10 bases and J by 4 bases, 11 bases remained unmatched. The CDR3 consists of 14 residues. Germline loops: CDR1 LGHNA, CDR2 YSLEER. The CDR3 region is CAISFQGAGYGYTF. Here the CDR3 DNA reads TGCGCCATCAGTTTCCAGGGGGCAGGCTATGGCTACACCTTC.

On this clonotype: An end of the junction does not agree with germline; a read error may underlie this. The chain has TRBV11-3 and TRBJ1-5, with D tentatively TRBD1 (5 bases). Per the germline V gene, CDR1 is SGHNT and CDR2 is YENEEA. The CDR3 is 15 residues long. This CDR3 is CANSVDLGVAQPQHF. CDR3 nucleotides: TGTGCCAACAGCGTAGATCTGGGGGTGGCTCAGCCTCAGCATTTT.

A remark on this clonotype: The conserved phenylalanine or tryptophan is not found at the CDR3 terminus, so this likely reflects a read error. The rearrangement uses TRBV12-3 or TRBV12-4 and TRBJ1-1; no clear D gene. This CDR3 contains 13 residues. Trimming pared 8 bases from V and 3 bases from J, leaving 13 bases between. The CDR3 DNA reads TGTGCCAGCGGGAGACATGGCTACACTGAAGCTTTCCTT. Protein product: CASGRHGYTEAFL.

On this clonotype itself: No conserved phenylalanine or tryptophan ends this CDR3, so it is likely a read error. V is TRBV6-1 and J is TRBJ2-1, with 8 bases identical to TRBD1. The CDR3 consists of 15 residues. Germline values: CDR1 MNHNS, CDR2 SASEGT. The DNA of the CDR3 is TGTACCAGCAACCCCCAGGGGGCTGAAGGAAACGAGCAGTTCTCC. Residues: CTSNPQGAEGNEQFS.

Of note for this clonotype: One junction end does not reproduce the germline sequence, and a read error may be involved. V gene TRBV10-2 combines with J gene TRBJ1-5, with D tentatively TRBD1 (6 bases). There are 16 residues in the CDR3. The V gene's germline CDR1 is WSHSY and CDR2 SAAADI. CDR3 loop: CASGDMGAAGNQPQHF. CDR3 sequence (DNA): TGCGCCAGCGGTGACATGGGGGCGGCTGGCAATCAGCCCCAGCATTTT.

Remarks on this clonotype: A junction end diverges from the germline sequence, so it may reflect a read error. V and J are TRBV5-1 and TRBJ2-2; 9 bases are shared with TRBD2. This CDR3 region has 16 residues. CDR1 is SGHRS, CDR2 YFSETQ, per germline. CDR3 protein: CASILVAGVGAGELFF. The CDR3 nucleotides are TGCGCCAGCATCCTAGTAGCGGGAGTAGGGGCCGGGGAGCTGTTTTTC.

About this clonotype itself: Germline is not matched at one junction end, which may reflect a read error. DNA of the CDR3: TGCGCCAGCAGTCAAGCCGGGTCTGCGTACAATGAGCAGTTCTTC. Protein sequence: CASSQAGSAYNEQFF. The rearrangement joins TRBV4-1 to TRBJ2-1; no clear D. In germline, CDR1 is MGHRA, CDR2 YSYEKL. This CDR3 is 15 amino acids long.

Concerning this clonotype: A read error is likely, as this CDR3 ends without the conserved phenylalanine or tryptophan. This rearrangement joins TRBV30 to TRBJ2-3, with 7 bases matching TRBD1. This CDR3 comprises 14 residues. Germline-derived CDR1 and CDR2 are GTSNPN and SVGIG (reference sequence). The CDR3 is CAWSVGGLTDMQYS. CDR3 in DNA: TGTGCCTGGAGTGTAGGGGGCCTCACAGATATGCAGTATTCT.

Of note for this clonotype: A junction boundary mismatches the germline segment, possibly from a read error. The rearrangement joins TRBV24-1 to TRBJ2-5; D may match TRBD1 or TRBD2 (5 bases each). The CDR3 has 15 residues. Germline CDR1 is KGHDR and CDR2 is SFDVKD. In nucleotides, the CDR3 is TGTGCCACCAGTGATTTCGGGACCGGAAAAGAGACCCAGTGCTTC. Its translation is CATSDFGTGKETQCF.

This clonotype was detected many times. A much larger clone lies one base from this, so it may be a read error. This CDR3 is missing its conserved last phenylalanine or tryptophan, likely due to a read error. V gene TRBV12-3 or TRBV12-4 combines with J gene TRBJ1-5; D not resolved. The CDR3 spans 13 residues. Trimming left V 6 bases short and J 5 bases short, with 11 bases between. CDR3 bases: TGTGCCAGCAGCCTCTTAGACGATCAGCCCCAGCATCTT. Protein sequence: CASSLLDDQPQHL.